Listed below are T cell receptor beta chains from one sample, sequenced in a study of blood T cell repertoires in COVID-19. TCRdb's table, derived via immunoSEQ multiplex PCR, lists solely in-frame clones and lacks some. The profile shows under 200,000 clones, 70% to 90% of them singletons. The sample taken for sequencing was peripheral blood. The receptor source for this set is a woman over 75 with acute or convalescent COVID-19. The CDR3 runs from the conserved cysteine through the conserved F or W. The D gene is left open where the match is weak. Only some rows state a clone size, as once, few, many or a class for expanded clones.

v_call	d_call	clone_size	j_call	cdr3_nt	cdr3_aa
TRBV5-4	NA	NA	TRBJ2-2	TGTGCCAGCAGCCCGAGGGAGGGGGGTGGCACCGGGGAGCTGTTTTTT	CASSPREGGGTGELFF
TRBV3-1/TRBV3-2	NA	once	TRBJ2-3	TGTGCCAGCAGCCCCCGTGTGGCGGGGCGGGCATCTAGCACAGATACGCAGTATTTT	CASSPRVAGRASSTDTQYF
TRBV23-1	NA	NA	TRBJ1-5	TGCGCCAGCAGTCAATCGAACGGCGGAGGAGGTCGAACGCCAGATAATCAGCCCCAGCATTTT	CASSQSNGGGGRTPDNQPQHF
TRBV7-2	NA	NA	TRBJ1-1	TGTGCCAGCAGCTTAGAATATGCAGGGCCCGTAATGAACACTGAAGCTTTCTTT	CASSLEYAGPVMNTEAFF
TRBV7-3	TRBD2	NA	TRBJ2-1	TGTGCCAGCAGCTCAACTAGCGGGACTTCCTACAATGAGCAGTTCTTC	CASSSTSGTSYNEQFF
TRBV6-2/TRBV6-3	NA	NA	TRBJ1-2	TGTGCCAGCAGTCCGCTCCTGATGGAGTATGGCTACACCTTC	CASSPLLMEYGYTF
TRBV19	NA	NA	TRBJ2-2	TGTGCCACCGCAACAGGGGACTTTTTCACCGGGGAGCTGTTTTTT	CATATGDFFTGELFF
TRBV5-1	TRBD2	NA	TRBJ2-3	TGCGCCAGCAGCTGGACTAGCGGGAGTACAGATACGCAGTATTTT	CASSWTSGSTDTQYF
TRBV4-1	TRBD2	NA	TRBJ2-3	TGCGCCAGCAGCCAAACTAGCGGGAGGGCCTTCGATACGCAGTATTTT	CASSQTSGRAFDTQYF
TRBV18	NA	NA	TRBJ2-7	TGTGCCAGCTCACTTGTGGCATCCTACGAGCAGTACTTC	CASSLVASYEQYF
TRBV12-5	NA	NA	TRBJ1-1	TGTGCTAGTTCACGAGAGGGATTCTGGGCTGAAGCTTTCTTT	CASSREGFWAEAFF
TRBV27	NA	NA	TRBJ1-1	TGTGCCAGCAGTTCAGGGGATCACACTGAAGCTTTCTTT	CASSSGDHTEAFF
TRBV2	TRBD1	NA	TRBJ2-2	TGTGCCAGCAGGAAGGACAGGCCAGGCTCCGGGGAGCTGTTTTTT	CASRKDRPGSGELFF
TRBV5-4	NA	few	TRBJ2-5	TGTGCCATCAAGGGCGGGGGCGAGGAGACCCAGTACTTC	CAIKGGGEETQYF
TRBV5-4	NA	NA	TRBJ1-2	TGTGCCAGCAGCTTACGGTCGGACTATGGCTACACCTTC	CASSLRSDYGYTF
TRBV19	TRBD1	NA	TRBJ1-5	TGTGCCAGTCAGGACAGGGCGATGGGCCAGCCCCAGCATTTT	CASQDRAMGQPQHF
TRBV30	NA	NA	TRBJ1-5	TGTGCCTGGAGTCTCCGTAGCAATCAGCCCCAGCATTTT	CAWSLRSNQPQHF
TRBV4-1	NA	NA	TRBJ1-1	TGCGCCAGCAGCCGCTCCCCGGGGGGGCGGGGGACTGAAGCTTTCTTT	CASSRSPGGRGTEAFF
TRBV18	TRBD1	NA	TRBJ2-7	TGTGCCAGCTCACCAGGGACAGGGGCCTTCGAGCAGTACTTC	CASSPGTGAFEQYF
TRBV7-9	TRBD1	once	TRBJ2-7	TGTGCCAGCAGCCGAGTGGGACAGATGAGCTCCTACGAGCAGTACTTC	CASSRVGQMSSYEQYF
TRBV19	NA	NA	TRBJ1-4	TGTGCCAGTAGTATCTCTCAGGGAAATGAAAAACTGTTTTTT	CASSISQGNEKLFF
TRBV7-9	NA	NA	TRBJ2-7	TGTGCCAGCAGCTTAGACCGGACAGCCACCTACGAGCAGTACTTC	CASSLDRTATYEQYF
TRBV5-1	TRBD1	NA	TRBJ2-7	TGCGCCAGCAGCTTAACCGGGACAGGGGTCTACGAGCAGTACTTC	CASSLTGTGVYEQYF
TRBV9	TRBD2	NA	TRBJ2-3	TGTGCCAGCAGCGTAGGGACTAGCGGGATGACGGATACGCAGTATTTT	CASSVGTSGMTDTQYF
TRBV4-3	TRBD1	once	TRBJ1-2	TGCGCCAGCAGCCGTAGCCGGGACAGGCCGCGGGCGTCTGGCTACACCTTC	CASSRSRDRPRASGYTF
TRBV2	NA	few	TRBJ1-6	TGTGCCAGCAGCTCGGGACTCACGGATAATTCACCCCTCCACTTT	CASSSGLTDNSPLHF
TRBV5-4	TRBD2	NA	TRBJ2-5	TGTGCCAGCAGCTCCCCGAGGGAGCGGGGGGCCGAGACCCAGTACTTC	CASSSPRERGAETQYF
TRBV23-1	NA	NA	TRBJ2-7	TGCGCCACCGGTCGATGGGAGCAGTACTTC	CATGRWEQYF
TRBV15	TRBD2	NA	TRBJ2-7	TGTGCCACCAGCAGATCCCCTTGGGGGTCCAGCGGGAGTCTAGAAGAGCAGTACTTC	CATSRSPWGSSGSLEEQYF
TRBV10-3	NA	NA	TRBJ1-3	TGTGCCAACTCCCCAGGGCCGGATTTAAGAAACACCATATATTTT	CANSPGPDLRNTIYF
TRBV10-3	TRBD1	NA	TRBJ1-1	TGTGCCATCAGTGCCCAGGGGGGACAGAACACTGAAGCTTTCTTT	CAISAQGGQNTEAFF
TRBV7-2	TRBD2	NA	TRBJ2-2	TGTGCCAGCAGCCTCCGGACTAGCGGGGGAGGGGGGGAGCTGTTTTTT	CASSLRTSGGGGELFF
TRBV7-6	NA	NA	TRBJ1-1	TGTGCCAGCAGCCCCGGGGTGGGACAGAACACTGAAGCTTTCTTT	CASSPGVGQNTEAFF
TRBV5-1	NA	NA	TRBJ1-1	TGCGCCAGCAGCTTGGGAGCTGAAGCTTTCTTT	CASSLGAEAFF
TRBV11-2	NA	NA	TRBJ1-6	TGTGCCAGCAGCTTAGATCGAAGGGGCAATTCACCCCTCCACTTT	CASSLDRRGNSPLHF
TRBV18	TRBD2	NA	TRBJ2-3	TGTGCCAGCTCATCGCGGGGGGGACGGGATACGCAGTATTTT	CASSSRGGRDTQYF
TRBV11-3	NA	NA	TRBJ2-3	TGTGCCAGCAGCCTATCGGGTGATACGCAGTATTTT	CASSLSGDTQYF
TRBV24-1	NA	many	TRBJ1-1	TGTGCCACCAGTGCCGCAGGCAGCACTGAAGCTTTCTTT	CATSAAGSTEAFF
TRBV10-3	NA	NA	TRBJ1-1	TGTGCCATCAGTGAAGCAGGGAAGAACACTGAAGCTTTCTTT	CAISEAGKNTEAFF
TRBV5-1	TRBD1	NA	TRBJ2-7	TGCGCCAGCAGCTTGGGCGGGACAGGGGTATACGAGCAGTACTTC	CASSLGGTGVYEQYF
TRBV5-6	NA	NA	TRBJ1-1	TGTGCCAGCAGCTTGCGGACTGAAGCTTTCTTT	CASSLRTEAFF
TRBV18	NA	NA	TRBJ2-3	TGTGCCAGCTCACCATCTCCCCCCCCTGATACGCAGTATTTT	CASSPSPPPDTQYF
TRBV5-1	NA	NA	TRBJ2-3	TGCGCCAGCAGCTTGGAAGCGAGGCCTGCGGATACGCAGTATTTT	CASSLEARPADTQYF
TRBV6-5	NA	NA	TRBJ2-1	TGTGCCAGCAGCCAGTACAATGAGCAGTTCTTC	CASSQYNEQFF
TRBV5-6	NA	NA	TRBJ2-7	TGTGCCAGCAGCTTGGGACTAGGGTCCTACGAGCAGTACTTC	CASSLGLGSYEQYF
TRBV25-1	NA	NA	TRBJ2-4	TGTGCCAGCAGTGGGTTTGCCCCTCCGGAGGGGTACATTCAGTACTTC	CASSGFAPPEGYIQYF
TRBV6-2/TRBV6-3	NA	NA	TRBJ2-3	TGTGCCAGCAGTTACTTCAGTTCCGGGACAGATACGCAGTATTTT	CASSYFSSGTDTQYF
TRBV7-9	NA	many	TRBJ1-1	TGTGCCAGCAGCTATTTGGGGCAGGAAGCTTTCTTT	CASSYLGQEAFF
TRBV7-3	NA	NA	TRBJ2-3	TGTGCCAGCAGCCCCCACGGGGTTAGCACAGATACGCAGTATTTT	CASSPHGVSTDTQYF
TRBV7-3	TRBD2	NA	TRBJ2-1	TGTGCCAGCAGCTCCGGGAGCGGGAGAACTGAGCAGTTCTTC	CASSSGSGRTEQFF
TRBV4-1	TRBD2	NA	TRBJ2-1	TGCGCCAGCAGCCAATCAAGGGGACTAGCGGGGGTCAATGAGCAGTTCTTC	CASSQSRGLAGVNEQFF
TRBV7-2	NA	NA	TRBJ2-2	TGTGCCAGCAGCTTAGACGGGAGACACACCGGGGAGCTGTTTTTT	CASSLDGRHTGELFF
TRBV7-2	NA	NA	TRBJ2-2	TGTGCCAGCAGCCCTCAGGGAAACACCGGGGAGCTGTTTTTT	CASSPQGNTGELFF
TRBV7-2	NA	few	TRBJ1-4	TGTGCCAGCAGCTTAGGCGTCACCACAACTAATGAAAAACTGTTTTTT	CASSLGVTTTNEKLFF